These 20 T cell receptor beta chains originate from one sample sequenced in a study of T-cell memory formation after mild COVID-19. MiXCR, run by TCRdb on the 5' RACE reads, gives a single entry per CDR3 protein. The sample gives more than 75,000 distinct CDR3 sequences, nearly 25% of which show up once; over 40% is in the top ten. Sequences were obtained from PBMCs or a T cell subset sorted from them (not recorded which). These receptors all come from a man aged 18 to 30 who had mild COVID-19 (a few samples of this study predate the infection). Cell type and time point are not known.

This clonotype was detected only once. J is TRBJ1-1 and V is TRBV7-9; D is perhaps TRBD1 (5 bases). This CDR3 spans 17 amino acids. Trimming pared 6 bases from V and 5 bases from J, leaving 25 bases between. The V gene's germline CDR1 is SEHNR and CDR2 FQNEAQ (reference sequence). CDR3 DNA: TGTGCCAGCAGTTTTATTCCCCCCCCAGGGATGGGTACTGAAGCTTTCTTT. Encoded protein: CASSFIPPPGMGTEAFF.

This clonotype appeared many times. The chain couples TRBV2 to TRBJ2-1, with D perhaps TRBD1 or TRBD2 (5 bases each). Germline CDR1 and CDR2: SNHLY and FYNNEI. There are 12 residues in the CDR3. V was clipped by 8 bases and J by 7 bases, with 12 bases between them. The CDR3 here is CASGGIGNEQFF. The CDR3 region has the DNA TGTGCCAGCGGGGGTATTGGGAATGAGCAGTTCTTC.

In its sample, this clonotype was seen a few times. The chain has TRBV4-3 and TRBJ2-1; perhaps TRBD2 as D (5 bases). This CDR3 is built from 17 residues. From germline, CDR1 is LGHNA and CDR2 YSLEER. Trimming shortened V by 0 bases and J by 0 bases, and 12 bases separated the two germline ends. The CDR3 DNA reads as TGCGCCAGCAGCCAAGATCGTCCGGCGGGCTCCTACAATGAGCAGTTCTTC. This codes for CASSQDRPAGSYNEQFF.

This chain uses TRBV5-5 with TRBJ1-2, with 7 bases lining up with TRBD1. The CDR3 loop spans 15 amino acids. Germline CDR1 SGHKS, CDR2 YYEKEE (reference sequence). After removal of 0 bases from V and 5 bases from J, the junction contained 7 bases not matched to a gene. The CDR3 bases are TGTGCCAGCAGCTTGGTCGGACAGGACATTTATGGCTACACCTTC. It yields the protein CASSLVGQDIYGYTF.

This chain links TRBV29-1 with TRBJ2-3, with TRBD1 matching 10 bases. This CDR3 contains 15 residues. The V gene end was trimmed by 4 bases and the J gene end by 4 bases; junction bases not matched to a gene: 8. Germline-derived CDR1 and CDR2 are SQVTM and ANQGSEA. The CDR3, as DNA: TGCAGCGTTGGGCGTGAGACAGGGGGCCCAGATACGCAGTATTTT. Translated: CSVGRETGGPDTQYF.

The chain combines TRBV9 with TRBJ1-2, with a possible D match to TRBD1 (5 bases). The CDR3 is 15 residues long. Trimming left V 4 bases short and J 8 bases short, with 21 bases between. From germline, CDR1 is SGDLS and CDR2 YYNGEE. The CDR3 loop is CASSTTEGRTRGYTF. CDR3 sequence (DNA): TGTGCCAGCAGCACAACCGAGGGGAGGACCCGGGGCTACACCTTC.

This clonotype turned up a few times. The J gene is TRBJ2-5, the V gene TRBV4-3; D may be TRBD2 (5 bases). There are 15 residues in the CDR3. Trimming cost V 3 bases and J 5 bases, with 16 bases left between them. Germline V gene sequence: CDR1 LGHNA, CDR2 YSLEER. The CDR3 DNA follows: TGCGCCAGCAGCCATGTGGCCCGAGGGAAGGAGACCCAGTACTTC. Protein sequence: CASSHVARGKETQYF.

This clonotype appeared a few times. The chain combines TRBV27 with TRBJ2-1; D gene ambiguous. CDR3 size: 11 residues. Trimming took 8 bases from V and 7 from J, leaving 9 bases between them. Germline lookup yields CDR1 MNHEY and CDR2 SMNVEV (reference sequence). CDR3 residues: CASQTRNEQFF. The CDR3 DNA sequence: TGTGCCAGCCAGACGAGAAATGAGCAGTTCTTC.

The CDR3: CATSRDPASASYEQYF. For the CDR3, the DNA is TGTGCCACCAGCAGAGATCCGGCTAGCGCATCCTACGAGCAGTACTTC. The chain is built from TRBV15 and TRBJ2-7; a weak D match, TRBD2 (6 bases). From germline, CDR1 is LNHNV and CDR2 YYDKDF (reference sequence). Trimming took 0 bases from V and 1 from J, leaving 13 bases between them. The CDR3 sequence is 16 residues long. Complete variable domain (other parts from reference TRBV15 and TRBJ2-7): DAMVIQNPRYQVTQFGKPVTLSCSQTLNHNVMYWYQQKSSQAPKLLFHYYDKDFNNEADTPDNFQSRRPNTSFCFLDIRSPGLGDTAMYLCATSRDPASASYEQYFGPGTRLTVT.

The V gene is TRBV7-2, the J gene TRBJ2-7, with TRBD1 identical over 7 bases. The CDR3 has 14 residues. Germline CDR1 and CDR2: SGHTA and FQGNSA. J lost 5 bases, V lost 5 bases, and 9 bases had no gene match. The CDR3 loop is CASSPVGQVDEQYF. CDR3 nucleotides: TGTGCCAGCAGCCCGGTTGGACAGGTAGACGAGCAGTACTTC.

The CDR3 nucleotides read TGTGCCAGCATTTGGGAGAACAATGAGCAGTTCTTC. As protein: CASIWENNEQFF. This rearrangement joins TRBV2 to TRBJ2-1, with D possibly matching TRBD2 (5 bases). The CDR3 totals 12 residues. Trimming took 7 bases from V and 5 from J, leaving 9 bases between them. Germline CDR1 is SNHLY and CDR2 is FYNNEI.

As concerns this clonotype: Compared with germline, one end of the junction differs, possibly owing to a read error. V gene TRBV7-2 combines with J gene TRBJ1-1; tentative D call: TRBD1 (5 bases). The CDR3 loop spans 14 amino acids. Germline-derived CDR1 and CDR2 are SGHTA and FQGNSA. DNA for the CDR3: TGTGCCAGCAGCTTTTCAGGGTTGAAAACTGAAGCTTTCTTT. Residues: CASSFSGLKTEAFF.

The chain carries TRBV3-1 and TRBJ2-3; 7 nucleotides match TRBD2. Per the germline V gene, CDR1 is LGHDT and CDR2 is YNNKEL (reference sequence). V dropped 2 bases and J dropped 6; count of bases not matched to a gene: 14. This CDR3 region has 17 residues. The CDR3 coding sequence is TGTGCCAGCAGCCAAAGTGCGGGGGAGAACCCCACTGATACGCAGTATTTT. It yields the protein CASSQSAGENPTDTQYF.

V usage is TRBV27 and J usage is TRBJ2-1; D ambiguous. This CDR3 spans 15 amino acids. CDR1 and CDR2 (germline): MNHEY, SMNVEV (reference sequence). V lost 7 bases, J lost 0 bases, and 13 bases lay in between. Written as DNA, the CDR3 is TGTGCCAGCATCTCAGACTTAGGCTCCTACAATGAGCAGTTCTTC. It specifies CASISDLGSYNEQFF.

This clonotype was detected many times. The J gene is TRBJ1-4, the V gene TRBV12-3 or TRBV12-4, with D perhaps matching TRBD1 (5 bases). This CDR3 region has 15 residues. Trimming took off 7 bases at V and 11 bases at J, with 23 bases between the two ends. CDR3 sequence reads: CASNDSRDPSQKLFF. The CDR3 coding sequence is TGTGCCAGCAATGATTCCCGGGACCCATCACAGAAACTGTTTTTT.

In its sample, this clonotype was seen a few times. The chain uses TRBV20-1 and TRBJ2-7, with D tentatively TRBD1 (6 bases). The CDR3 has 15 amino acids. Trimming removed 2 bases at V and 0 bases at J, with 14 bases between. CDR1 DFQATT and CDR2 SNEGSKA come from the germline V gene (reference sequence). Written as DNA, the CDR3 is TGCAGTGCTAGACCGGGACACCGGAGCTCCTACGAGCAGTACTTC. Its protein product is CSARPGHRSSYEQYF.

CDR3 amino acids: CASSQVASGGADTQYF. Written as DNA, the CDR3 is TGCGCCAGCAGCCAAGTGGCTAGCGGGGGGGCAGATACGCAGTATTTT. The V and J genes are TRBV4-3 and TRBJ2-3; 12 bases map to TRBD2. V trimming: 1 base; J trimming: 4 bases; junction bases outside the gene matches: 3. This CDR3 region has 16 residues. Looked up from germline, CDR1 is LGHNA and CDR2 is YSLEER.

The genes are TRBV4-1 and TRBJ1-1; maybe TRBD1 (5 bases). Per germline, CDR1 MGHRA and CDR2 YSYEKL. With 1 base removed from V and 12 bases from J, the gap between germline ends came to 12 bases. The CDR3 is 12 residues long. The DNA of the CDR3 is TGCGCCAGCAGCCAAGGGGGGGTAAAGCCTTTCTTT. As protein: CASSQGGVKPFF.

The rearrangement joins TRBV7-9 to TRBJ2-2; no definite D call. The germline V gene has CDR1 SEHNR and CDR2 FQNEAQ (reference sequence). Trimming took off 5 bases at V and 5 bases at J, with 12 bases between the two ends. The CDR3 is made up of 14 amino acids. CDR3 sequence (DNA): TGTGCCAGCAGCCCTCTCCCTTCAACCGGGGAGCTGTTTTTT. Translating gives CASSPLPSTGELFF.

This clonotype has more than one count but fewer than ten. J is TRBJ2-1 and V is TRBV20-1; D is possibly TRBD2 (5 bases). The V gene's germline CDR1 is DFQATT and CDR2 SNEGSKA (reference sequence). This CDR3 spans 15 amino acids. The V end lost 3 bases, the J end lost 0 bases, and 12 bases lay between the germline ends. CDR3 nucleotides: TGCAGTGCTAGTCAAGGGAGAAGCTCCTACAATGAGCAGTTCTTC. This sequence encodes CSASQGRSSYNEQFF.